The TCR beta chain described here comes from a study of T cells after yellow fever vaccination. Researchers made TCR cDNA using 5'RACE template switching, and this step added a universal primer site and UMIs. TCRdb processed the 5' RACE reads anew with MiXCR; each CDR3 protein has one entry. The top ten hold 19% of the sample, which has about 320,000 distinct CDR3 sequences, 3.5% to 4.5% seen once. Study results and limitations: Among primary-vaccination clones, most reappeared after the booster, at roughly 95% for CD4 and 85% to 90% for CD8. A weaker but faster secondary response was observed, peaking on day 5 versus 15.

This clonotype was recorded at least ten times. Its antigen remains unknown. This clonotype was obtained from a man aged 18 to 35 who received the YFV17D yellow fever vaccine. The input for sequencing was PBMCs, taken 15 days after the yellow fever booster vaccination.

CDR3 sequence: CSGPGQTNTGELFF. The DNA for the CDR3 is TGCAGTGGTCCGGGACAGACGAACACCGGGGAGCTGTTTTTT. The V and J genes are TRBV20-1 and TRBJ2-2, with 7 bases that match TRBD1. The J segment lost 0 bases and the V segment lost 7 bases, leaving 5 bases of the junction unmatched. The CDR3 has 14 residues. Germline CDR1 and CDR2: DFQATT and SNEGSKA (reference sequence).